The 8 T cell receptor beta chains reported below all come from one sample, sequenced in a study of CXCR3-negative and CXCR3-positive naive CD8 T cells. 5' RACE that incorporated UMI labels was used to prepare the TRB cDNA libraries. TCRdb reprocessed the 5' RACE reads; each CDR3 protein has one entry and no DNA is given. Its clone listing holds 69,000 or so distinct CDR3 sequences. Sequenced: naive CXCR3- CD8+ T cells from blood. Subset noted: CD45RO-CCR7+CD27+CD95- naive CD8+ T cells lacking CXCR3 (TNR3-). These receptors were obtained from a human donor in good health. Some clones in this sample may be carry-over from other donors' samples.

The chain employs TRBV6-6 and TRBJ2-3; the D call of TRBD1 rests on TCRdb alone, since no DNA is present to check it. Germline lookup yields CDR1 MNHNY and CDR2 SVGAGI (reference sequence). The CDR3 is 16 amino acids. The CDR3 loop reads CASSTTGTGGTDTQYF.

The chain employs TRBV11-1 and TRBJ1-5; TCRdb reports TRBD1, a call that lacks DNA to check it against. The CDR3 is 15 residues long. Germline V CDR1 and CDR2: SGHAT, FQDESV (reference sequence). CDR3 sequence: CASSLNAGGNQPQHF. The full variable domain, in which reference TRBV11-1 and TRBJ1-5 provide the parts outside the CDR3, is EAEVAQSPRYKITEKSQAVAFWCDPISGHATLYWYRQILGQGPELLVQFQDESVVDDSQLPKDRFSAERLKGVDSTLKIQPAELGDSAMYLCASSLNAGGNQPQHFGDGTRLSIL.

This rearrangement joins TRBV7-6 to TRBJ2-1; the D gene TCRdb calls, TRBD2, cannot be checked with no DNA. Germline lookup yields CDR1 SGHVS and CDR2 FNYEAQ. The CDR3 is made up of 17 amino acids. The CDR3 protein is CASSSLTVSGINNEQFF.

The chain has TRBV20-1 and TRBJ2-1; as DNA is missing, the TRBD2 call by TCRdb cannot be tested. The CDR3 has 13 residues. CDR1 is DFQATT, CDR2 SNEGSKA, per germline (reference sequence). CDR3 sequence: CSAYSGANNEQFF.

CDR3 sequence: CATSAGRTSYEQYF. V and J are TRBV15 and TRBJ2-7. Per the germline V gene, CDR1 is LNHNV and CDR2 is YYDKDF (reference sequence). The CDR3 covers 14 residues.

The J gene is TRBJ1-1, the V gene TRBV19; TCRdb reports TRBD1, a call that lacks DNA to check it against. The CDR3 loop spans 16 amino acids. Germline CDR1 reads LNHDA; CDR2 reads SQIVND (reference sequence). Here the CDR3 reads CASSHIGGRGFGEAFF.

The genes are TRBV3-1 and TRBJ2-5; without DNA, the TCRdb call of TRBD1 cannot be checked. This CDR3 comprises 15 residues. Germline-derived CDR1 and CDR2 are LGHDT and YNNKEL (reference sequence). Here the CDR3 reads CASSQDRTGEETQYF.

J is TRBJ1-6 and V is TRBV15; TCRdb's D gene call, TRBD1, goes unchecked for lack of DNA. This CDR3 has 14 amino acids. Germline V lookup: CDR1 LNHNV, CDR2 YYDKDF (reference sequence). The CDR3 spells CATSKARGNSPLHF.